Listed here are 26 T cell receptor beta chains from one sample, sequenced in a study of shared clonotypes between healthy human individuals. TCRdb keeps only in-frame clones here, not all; method: immunoSEQ multiplex PCR. There are roughly 2.5 million clones in the sample; approximately 90% occur only once, and 0.13% to 0.15% lies in the top ten. The sequencing input was naive CD4+ T cells sorted from blood. Specified subset: CD45RA+ positively selected. The receptor set was obtained from a man aged 18 to 35 in good health.

The chain couples TRBV11-1 to TRBJ1-2, with TRBD1 matching over 7 bases. Looked up from germline, CDR1 is SGHAT and CDR2 is FQDESV (reference sequence). The CDR3 is made up of 14 amino acids. The J segment lost 3 bases and the V segment lost 5 bases, leaving 6 bases of the junction unmatched. Here the CDR3 reads CASSLGQQDYGYTF. DNA for the CDR3: TGTGCCAGCAGCCTGGGACAGCAAGACTATGGCTACACCTTC.

This chain links TRBV5-1 with TRBJ2-5; 13 bases align to TRBD2. The CDR3 is 15 residues long. The V gene's germline CDR1 is SGHRS and CDR2 YFSETQ. The V segment lost 5 bases and the J segment 2 bases; nucleotides outside the gene matches: 3. As DNA, the CDR3 is TGCGCCAGCAGACTAGCGGGAGGGCCTCAAGAGACCCAGTACTTC. Protein sequence: CASRLAGGPQETQYF. The whole variable domain, filled in from reference TRBV5-1 and TRBJ2-5, reads KAGVTQTPRYLIKTRGQQVTLSCSPISGHRSVSWYQQTPGQGLQFLFEYFSETQRNKGNFPGRFSGRQFSNSRSEMNVSTLELGDSALYLCASRLAGGPQETQYFGPGTRLLVL.

This sequence joins TRBV7-2 and TRBJ2-2; D is perhaps TRBD1 or TRBD2 (6 bases each). V was shortened by 5 bases and J by 0 bases, with 13 bases between the two germline ends. Germline loops: CDR1 SGHTA, CDR2 FQGNSA. The CDR3 spans 16 residues. The CDR3 sequence: CASSPHGGSNTGELFF. The CDR3 region has the DNA TGTGCCAGCAGCCCCCACGGGGGCTCGAACACCGGGGAGCTGTTTTTT. Full variable domain (missing parts from reference TRBV7-2 and TRBJ2-2): GAGVSQSPSNKVTEKGKDVELRCDPISGHTALYWYRQSLGQGLEFLIYFQGNSAPDKSGLPSDRFSAERTGGSVSTLTIQRTQQEDSAVYLCASSPHGGSNTGELFFGEGSRLTVL.

This clone was seen once. This sequence joins TRBV6-5 and TRBJ2-7, with D perhaps matching TRBD1 or TRBD2 (5 bases each). The CDR3 spans 15 residues. V lost 0 bases and J 0 bases, leaving 9 bases between the germline ends. CDR1 is MNHEY, CDR2 SVGAGI, per germline. In DNA, the CDR3 is TGTGCCAGCAGTTACTCAGCCGGGACCTCCTACGAGCAGTACTTC. Protein sequence: CASSYSAGTSYEQYF.

The chain links TRBV7-9 to TRBJ2-4; 7 bases align to TRBD1. Trimming took 1 base from V and 0 from J; bases not matched to a gene: 3. The CDR3 extends over 16 amino acids. CDR1 is SEHNR and CDR2 is FQNEAQ in the germline V gene (reference sequence). This chain's CDR3 is CASSLEDRIAKNIQYF. The CDR3 nucleotides read TGTGCCAGCAGCTTAGAGGACAGGATAGCCAAAAACATTCAGTACTTC.

With respect to this clone: Distinct nucleotide sequences in the sample also encode this CDR3. V gene TRBV11-2 combines with J gene TRBJ2-3; TRBD1 might be the D (6 bases). Looked up from germline, CDR1 is SGHAT and CDR2 is FQNNGV. The V and J ends lost 1 base and 2 bases respectively, with 10 bases between them. CDR3 length: 15 residues. In DNA form, the CDR3 reads TGTGCCAGCAGCTTAGGGACAGTATCCACAGATACGCAGTATTTT. Residues: CASSLGTVSTDTQYF.

J is TRBJ2-6 and V is TRBV30; a weak D match, TRBD2 (5 bases). From germline, CDR1 is GTSNPN and CDR2 SVGIG (reference sequence). The CDR3 loop spans 16 amino acids. The V and J ends lost 3 bases and 0 bases respectively, with 12 bases between them. The CDR3 nucleotides are TGTGCCTGGAGGACCATGGGGAGCTCTGGGGCCAACGTCCTGACTTTC. Translating gives CAWRTMGSSGANVLTF.

The chain employs TRBV25-1 and TRBJ2-7, with D tentatively TRBD1 (5 bases). Per the germline V gene, CDR1 is MGHDK and CDR2 is SYGVNS. Between the trimmed V and J ends, which lost 4 bases and 5 bases, there was a span of 12 bases. The CDR3 sequence is 13 residues long. The CDR3 DNA reads TGTGCCAGCAGTGCACAGGTAGGCAACGAGCAGTACTTC. Protein product: CASSAQVGNEQYF.

The CDR3 DNA reads as TGTGCCAGTAGTGAGGGACAGGGGCCGACTTGGGGCACTGAAGCTTTCTTT. This gives the protein CASSEGQGPTWGTEAFF. The rearrangement links TRBV19 to TRBJ1-1, with 10 bases lining up with TRBD1. The germline V gene encodes CDR1 LNHDA and CDR2 SQIVND (reference sequence). The CDR3 runs 17 residues. Unmatched junction bases numbered 13, after V lost 5 bases and J lost 4 bases.

This clone was recorded only once. Other DNA sequences in this sample translate to the same CDR3. This chain links TRBV11-3 with TRBJ2-2; TRBD1 agrees at 9 bases. CDR1 is SGHNT, CDR2 YENEEA, per germline. V lost 4 bases and J lost 4; bases outside the gene matches: 1. The CDR3 runs to 14 residues. The chain's CDR3 is CASSSDRGTGELFF. CDR3 bases: TGTGCCAGCAGCTCGGACAGGGGCACCGGGGAGCTGTTTTTT.

The CDR3 sequence: CASSLGSGRARETQYF. CDR3 DNA sequence: TGTGCCAGCAGCTTGGGGAGCGGGAGGGCCCGGGAGACCCAGTACTTC. The chain employs TRBV5-4 and TRBJ2-5; 10 nucleotides match TRBD2. Germline V gene data show CDR1 as SGHNT and CDR2 as YYREEE (reference sequence). V lost 0 bases and J lost 5; bases outside the gene matches: 7. CDR3 size: 16 residues.

The chain uses TRBV2 and TRBJ2-5, with D perhaps matching TRBD1 (6 bases). The CDR3 has 14 residues. Germline CDR1 and CDR2: SNHLY and FYNNEI. Trimming stripped 5 bases from V and 1 base from J, with 11 bases between. CDR3 coding DNA: TGTGCCAGCAGTAATCAGGGGACCCAAGAGACCCAGTACTTC. This gives the protein CASSNQGTQETQYF.

The chain couples TRBV14 to TRBJ2-5, with D perhaps matching TRBD1 (6 bases). Trimming stripped 5 bases from V and 4 bases from J, with 20 bases between. Per the germline V gene, CDR1 is SGHDN and CDR2 is FVKESK. The CDR3 loop spans 16 amino acids. The DNA for the CDR3 is TGTGCCAGCAGCTTAGGCAACAGGGTACGAGGAGAGACCCAGTACTTC. Its translation is CASSLGNRVRGETQYF.

The rearrangement uses TRBV27 and TRBJ2-2; 9 nucleotides match TRBD1. Germline CDR1 and CDR2: MNHEY and SMNVEV (reference sequence). Germline trimming cut 4 bases from V and 5 bases from J; bases unmatched to any gene: 8. The length of the CDR3 is 16 residues. The CDR3 DNA reads as TGTGCCAGCAGTTGGAACAGGGGGCGAAATACCGGGGAGCTGTTTTTT. Encoded protein: CASSWNRGRNTGELFF.

The rearrangement uses TRBV4-1 and TRBJ2-1, with D tentatively TRBD1 (6 bases). Trimming cost V 0 bases and J 2 bases, with 8 bases left between them. Germline CDR1 is MGHRA and CDR2 is YSYEKL. This CDR3 has 15 amino acids. The DNA of the CDR3 is TGCGCCAGCAGCCAAGAACAGGGTGCCTACAATGAGCAGTTCTTC. This codes for CASSQEQGAYNEQFF.

The genes are TRBV6-5 and TRBJ1-3; D gene ambiguous. This CDR3 has 14 residues. The V gene lost 6 bases and the J gene lost 6 bases, with 15 bases spanning the gap. CDR1 is MNHEY, CDR2 SVGAGI, per germline. The CDR3 nucleotides are TGTGCCAGCAGCACGAAAGGGAGGGCAAACACCATATATTTT. Encoded protein: CASSTKGRANTIYF.

This clone showed up just once. This chain links TRBV28 with TRBJ1-1; 9 nucleotides match TRBD1. Germline CDR1 is MDHEN and CDR2 is SYDVKM. V gave up 7 bases and J gave up 2 bases; unmatched junction bases: 8. The CDR3 consists of 15 residues. The CDR3 bases are TGTGCCAGCAACAAACAGGGGGCAGGAAACACTGAAGCTTTCTTT. Residues: CASNKQGAGNTEAFF.

The rearrangement joins TRBV18 to TRBJ1-1; tentative D call: TRBD1 (6 bases). The length of the CDR3 is 13 residues. CDR1 and CDR2 from the germline V gene are KGHSH and LQKENI. The V end was cut by 2 bases, the J end by 8 bases, with 12 bases between. For the CDR3, the DNA is TGTGCCAGCTCACCAGGAATGGACAGAGAAGCTTTCTTT. This sequence encodes CASSPGMDREAFF.

The chain couples TRBV2 to TRBJ2-2, with D unclear. Trimming pared 2 bases from V and 5 bases from J, leaving 6 bases between. The CDR3 sequence is 13 residues long. Per germline, CDR1 SNHLY and CDR2 FYNNEI. The CDR3 reads CASSEYQTGELFF. CDR3 DNA sequence: TGTGCCAGCAGTGAATACCAAACCGGGGAGCTGTTTTTT.

The V gene is TRBV19, the J gene TRBJ1-4; 10 bases line up with TRBD1. Germline-derived CDR1 and CDR2 are LNHDA and SQIVND (reference sequence). CDR3 length: 14 residues. Trimming cost V 5 bases and J 7 bases; bases outside gene matches: 4. CDR3 bases: TGTGCCAGTAGTCGGGGACAGGGGATTGAAAAACTGTTTTTT. The encoded protein is CASSRGQGIEKLFF.

This clone occurred a few times. The genes are TRBV7-2 and TRBJ2-2, with D unresolved. Germline values: CDR1 SGHTA, CDR2 FQGNSA. This CDR3 has 11 amino acids. V was shortened by 4 bases and J by 7 bases, with 4 bases between the two germline ends. CDR3 nucleotide sequence: TGTGCCAGCAGCTCCAACGGGGAGCTGTTTTTT. Its translation is CASSSNGELFF. Looking up the rest from reference TRBV7-2 and TRBJ2-2 gives the full variable domain: GAGVSQSPSNKVTEKGKDVELRCDPISGHTALYWYRQSLGQGLEFLIYFQGNSAPDKSGLPSDRFSAERTGGSVSTLTIQRTQQEDSAVYLCASSSNGELFFGEGSRLTVL.

The DNA for the CDR3 is TGCAGCGCCGATAGGGAGGGGGGAGGACCTAAGGAGCTGTTTTTT. Translation gives CSADREGGGPKELFF. The rearrangement links TRBV29-1 to TRBJ2-2; tentatively, D is TRBD2 (7 bases). The V gene lost 7 bases and the J gene lost 10 bases, with 25 bases spanning the gap. The germline V gene has CDR1 SQVTM and CDR2 ANQGSEA. This CDR3 has 15 residues.

The chain combines TRBV6-6 with TRBJ2-7; TRBD1 matches at 8 bases. CDR3 length: 13 residues. Losses at the gene ends were 5 bases for V and 2 bases for J; bases not matched to a gene: 2. The germline V gene encodes CDR1 MNHNY and CDR2 SVGAGI (reference sequence). The CDR3 loop is CASSRTGTYEQYF. DNA for the CDR3: TGTGCCAGCAGTCGGACAGGGACCTACGAGCAGTACTTC.

V gene TRBV10-3 combines with J gene TRBJ1-2, with a possible D match to TRBD1 (6 bases). Looked up from germline, CDR1 is ENHRY and CDR2 is SYGVKD. Trimming took off 3 bases at V and 3 bases at J, with 11 bases between the two ends. This CDR3 has 14 residues. This CDR3 reads CAISEDRGYYGYTF. CDR3 bases: TGTGCCATCAGTGAAGATAGGGGGTACTATGGCTACACCTTC.

For this clone: Sequence at one end of the junction differs from germline and may be a read error. The chain carries TRBV10-2 and TRBJ2-7; possible D gene TRBD1, 6 bases. CDR3 size: 14 residues. Germline lookup yields CDR1 WSHSY and CDR2 SAAADI. DNA for the CDR3: TGCGCCAGCAGTGAGTTTAGACAGGTGGGCTCCCCAGGCTTC. Translating gives CASSEFRQVGSPGF.

The rearrangement joins TRBV5-4 to TRBJ2-2; D is tentatively TRBD1 or TRBD2 (5 bases each). Trimming removed 5 bases at V and 0 bases at J, with 11 bases between. The CDR3 extends over 15 amino acids. Looked up from germline, CDR1 is SGHNT and CDR2 is YYREEE (reference sequence). The CDR3: CASSPGRPNTGELFF. CDR3 in DNA: TGTGCCAGCAGTCCGGGACGGCCGAACACCGGGGAGCTGTTTTTT. The complete variable domain, with remaining parts taken from reference TRBV5-4 and TRBJ2-2, reads ETGVTQSPTHLIKTRGQQVTLRCSSQSGHNTVSWYQQALGQGPQFIFQYYREEENGRGNFPPRFSGLQFPNYSSELNVNALELDDSALYLCASSPGRPNTGELFFGEGSRLTVL.